The 29 T cell receptor beta chains given below trace back to one sample, sequenced in a study of T cell repertoires in cytomegalovirus infection. TCRdb reprocessed the reads via MiXCR and lists one record per CDR3 protein. The data show around 710,000 distinct CDR3 sequences, with 25% to 30% seen just once and around 13% held by the top ten. No cognate antigen is known for these TCRs. This material consisted of cultured CD8+ T cells from PBMCs, taken from culture after CMV antigen stimulation. These receptors came from a human donor in good health (CMV status not recorded). Some clones in this sample may be carry-over from other donors' samples.

The V and J genes are TRBV20-1 and TRBJ2-1, with unresolved D. CDR1 and CDR2 from the germline V gene are DFQATT and SNEGSKA (reference sequence). The CDR3 is 13 amino acids. Trimming took 5 bases from V and 9 from J, leaving 17 bases between them. The CDR3 region is CSACTGSLCEQFF. The CDR3 coding sequence is TGCAGTGCTTGCACTGGGTCCCTCTGTGAGCAGTTCTTC.

This clonotype has a count of ten or more. The chain employs TRBV28 and TRBJ1-2; D is uncertain. There are 13 residues in the CDR3. From germline, CDR1 is MDHEN and CDR2 SYDVKM. V was clipped by 6 bases and J by 2 bases, with 10 bases between them. The CDR3 is CASRVHGNYGYTF. CDR3 nucleotide sequence: TGTGCCAGCAGGGTCCACGGGAACTATGGCTACACCTTC.

The chain recombines TRBV7-6 with TRBJ2-4, with 7 bases aligning to TRBD1. Germline CDR1 SGHVS, CDR2 FNYEAQ. J was trimmed by 5 bases and V by 5 bases; bases with no gene match: 6. The CDR3 runs to 14 residues. CDR3 sequence reads: CASSTRTGENIQYF. DNA for the CDR3: TGTGCCAGCAGCACTAGGACAGGCGAAAACATTCAGTACTTC.

The table lists this clonotype with a few counts. The V gene is TRBV29-1, the J gene TRBJ2-4, with D hard to call. The germline CDR1 and CDR2 sequences are SQVTM and ANQGSEA. CDR3 length: 13 residues. The V gene lost 0 bases and the J gene lost 8 bases, with 11 bases spanning the gap. Here the CDR3 reads CSVEDSGRHIQYF. CDR3 nucleotides: TGCAGCGTTGAAGACTCAGGACGACACATTCAGTACTTC. The full variable domain, completed using reference TRBV29-1 and TRBJ2-4, is SAVISQKPSRDICQRGTSLTIQCQVDSQVTMMFWYRQQPGQSLTLIATANQGSEATYESGFVIDKFPISRPNLTFSTLTVSNMSPEDSSIYLCSVEDSGRHIQYFGAGTRLSVL.

The chain recombines TRBV28 with TRBJ1-1; D gene unclear. With 5 bases removed from V and 1 base from J, the gap between germline ends came to 8 bases. Per the germline V gene, CDR1 is MDHEN and CDR2 is SYDVKM. This CDR3 has 13 amino acids. The CDR3 bases are TGTGCCAGCAGTAAGGTTACGAACACTGAAGCTTTCTTT. Protein: CASSKVTNTEAFF.

The CDR3 DNA is TGTGCCAGCAGTTACGTAGGACCCTCAGAACGTGGCTACACCTTC. Translation: CASSYVGPSERGYTF. The chain couples TRBV6-6 to TRBJ1-2, with D uncertain. V lost 2 bases and J 7 bases, leaving 17 bases between the germline ends. The CDR3 sequence is 15 residues long. CDR1 and CDR2 from the germline V gene are MNHNY and SVGAGI (reference sequence).

In its sample, this clonotype was seen a few times. The V and J genes are TRBV7-9 and TRBJ1-3, with no clear D. The V gene's germline CDR1 is SEHNR and CDR2 FQNEAQ (reference sequence). This CDR3 region has 15 residues. V was cut by 2 bases and J by 0 bases, with 8 bases left in between. The DNA for the CDR3 is TGTGCCAGCAGCTTAAGAGAAGTCTCTGGAAACACCATATATTTT. Its translation: CASSLREVSGNTIYF. Full variable domain (rest looked up from reference TRBV7-9 and TRBJ1-3): DTGVSQNPRHKITKRGQNVTFRCDPISEHNRLYWYRQTLGQGPEFLTYFQNEAQLEKSRLLSDRFSAERPKGSFSTLEIQRTEQGDSAMYLCASSLREVSGNTIYFGEGSWLTVV.

The chain has TRBV20-1 and TRBJ1-2; the D is unclear. The CDR3 runs 13 residues. CDR1 and CDR2 from the germline V gene are DFQATT and SNEGSKA (reference sequence). Trimming shortened V by 1 base and J by 6 bases, and 12 bases separated the two germline ends. CDR3 coding DNA: TGCAGTGCTAGAGGGGCTGACTGGCATGGCTACACCTTC. Its translation is CSARGADWHGYTF.

The chain joins TRBV6-6 to TRBJ2-7; weak D call: TRBD2 (5 bases). Germline V gives CDR1 MNHNY, CDR2 SVGAGI (reference sequence). V was clipped by 7 bases and J by 5 bases, with 24 bases between them. This CDR3 is built from 16 residues. The CDR3 DNA sequence: TGTGCCAGCACTCAAACCGGCGGGTCGGTCGGGAACGAGCAGTACTTC. Translation: CASTQTGGSVGNEQYF.

This rearrangement joins TRBV15 to TRBJ2-5; no reliable D call. The germline V and J ends were trimmed by 0 bases and 5 bases, with 7 bases remaining between them. Per the germline V gene, CDR1 is LNHNV and CDR2 is YYDKDF (reference sequence). This CDR3 contains 13 residues. This chain's CDR3 is CATSRDNGETQYF. The CDR3 bases are TGTGCCACCAGCAGAGATAACGGGGAGACCCAGTACTTC.

V is TRBV19 and J is TRBJ1-1, with D possibly being TRBD1 (5 bases). CDR1 is LNHDA and CDR2 is SQIVND in the germline V gene (reference sequence). The CDR3 consists of 15 residues. Trimming took off 2 bases at V and 1 base at J, with 11 bases between the two ends. CDR3 sequence reads: CASSIRWGWNTEAFF. The CDR3 DNA follows: TGTGCCAGTAGTATAAGGTGGGGCTGGAACACTGAAGCTTTCTTT.

The chain employs TRBV7-6 and TRBJ1-1, with 7 bases identical to TRBD1. In germline, CDR1 is SGHVS, CDR2 FNYEAQ. The CDR3 runs to 14 residues. After removal of 3 bases from V and 10 bases from J, the junction contained 11 bases not matched to a gene. The CDR3 nucleotides read TGTGCCAGCAGCTTCCCTGGGGGACAGAGATCAGCTTTCTTT. Amino acid sequence: CASSFPGGQRSAFF.

This chain uses TRBV9 with TRBJ1-6; no firm D call. The V end was cut by 0 bases, the J end by 7 bases, with 8 bases between. CDR1 and CDR2 (germline): SGDLS, YYNGEE. This CDR3 is 14 amino acids long. CDR3 region: CASSVAVPNSPLHF. CDR3 in DNA: TGTGCCAGCAGCGTAGCGGTGCCAAATTCACCCCTCCACTTT. The entire variable domain, with the rest obtained from reference TRBV9 and TRBJ1-6, is as follows: DSGVTQTPKHLITATGQRVTLRCSPRSGDLSVYWYQQSLDQGLQFLIQYYNGEERAKGNILERFSAQQFPDLHSELNLSSLELGDSALYFCASSVAVPNSPLHFGNGTRLTVT.

This sequence joins TRBV12-3 or TRBV12-4 and TRBJ1-1; the match to TRBD1 covers 8 bases. J gave up 0 bases and V 7 bases, and 4 bases lay outside the gene matches. This CDR3 region has 14 residues. The DNA of the CDR3 is TGTGCCAGCACAAAGGACAGGGTGAACACTGAAGCTTTCTTT. Translated, it gives CASTKDRVNTEAFF.

This clonotype was seen only a few times. CDR3 coding DNA: TGTGCCAGCAGTCGGTTAGGAGTGTATGCAGATACGCAGTATTTT. Translation: CASSRLGVYADTQYF. The genes are TRBV6-1 and TRBJ2-3, with unresolved D. The CDR3 covers 15 residues. Germline V gives CDR1 MNHNS, CDR2 SASEGT. V shed 5 bases and J shed 4 bases, with 16 bases lying between them.

A few counts support this clonotype. V gene TRBV29-1 combines with J gene TRBJ2-1, with D unclear. Germline values: CDR1 SQVTM, CDR2 ANQGSEA. Trimming took 6 bases from V and 4 from J, leaving 4 bases between them. The CDR3 has 10 amino acids. CDR3 sequence (DNA): TGCAGCGTGAAGTACAATGAGCAGTTCTTC. This translates into CSVKYNEQFF.

This clonotype was counted only a few times. The chain joins TRBV6-2 or TRBV6-3 to TRBJ2-5, with D possibly matching TRBD2 (6 bases). The CDR3 runs to 17 residues. Germline CDR1 is MNHEY and CDR2 is SVGEGT. With 5 bases removed from V and 0 bases from J, the gap between germline ends came to 19 bases. CDR3: CASSNHPRGANQETQYF. The CDR3 nucleotides are TGTGCCAGCAGTAATCACCCGCGGGGAGCTAACCAAGAGACCCAGTACTTC.

This clonotype was seen a handful of times. The chain employs TRBV5-5 and TRBJ2-3; the D call may be TRBD1 or TRBD2 (6 bases each). This CDR3 is built from 16 residues. Germline CDR1 SGHKS, CDR2 YYEKEE (reference sequence). V was cut by 4 bases and J by 4 bases, with 19 bases left in between. For the CDR3, the DNA is TGTGCCAGCAGCCGTGAGGACGTCGGGGGCCCAGATACGCAGTATTTT. This encodes CASSREDVGGPDTQYF.

This clonotype was observed a few times. The chain links TRBV7-6 to TRBJ2-2, with a possible D match to TRBD2 (6 bases). V lost 4 bases, J lost 3 bases, and 12 bases lay in between. Germline V CDR1 and CDR2: SGHVS, FNYEAQ. CDR3 size: 15 residues. CDR3 sequence reads: CASSWRDSHTGELFF. CDR3 DNA sequence: TGTGCCAGCAGCTGGAGGGACTCTCACACCGGGGAGCTGTTTTTT. Full variable domain (rest looked up from reference TRBV7-6 and TRBJ2-2): GAGVSQSPRYKVTKRGQDVALRCDPISGHVSLYWYRQALGQGPEFLTYFNYEAQQDKSGLPNDRFSAERPEGSISTLTIQRTEQRDSAMYRCASSWRDSHTGELFFGEGSRLTVL.

The chain links TRBV10-2 to TRBJ1-6, with D uncertain. Germline V lookup: CDR1 WSHSY, CDR2 SAAADI. This CDR3 comprises 14 residues. The V and J ends lost 3 bases and 8 bases respectively, with 11 bases between them. The CDR3 DNA is TGCGCCAGCAGTGAAAATCTTCCTTATTCACCCCTCCACTTT. Protein: CASSENLPYSPLHF.

This clonotype was found a few times. The chain recombines TRBV6-2 or TRBV6-3 with TRBJ1-1; TRBD1 is a possible D gene (6 bases). This CDR3 has 15 amino acids. Trimming stripped 6 bases from V and 3 bases from J, with 17 bases between. Germline assignment: CDR1 MNHEY and CDR2 SVGEGT. The CDR3 DNA is TGTGCCAGCAGAGCCGGCGTGGGGGCTCACACTGAAGCTTTCTTT. Encoded protein: CASRAGVGAHTEAFF.

This clonotype has just a few counts. The rearrangement links TRBV7-9 to TRBJ1-1, with 8 bases that match TRBD1. Per the germline V gene, CDR1 is SEHNR and CDR2 is FQNEAQ (reference sequence). The junction had 16 bases not matched to a gene; V was cut back by 7 bases and J by 3 bases. The CDR3 consists of 17 residues. CDR3 in DNA: TGTGCCAGCACCCAACACCGGACAGGGAGGTTGGACACTGAAGCTTTCTTT. Protein: CASTQHRTGRLDTEAFF.

Only a few counts were recorded for this clonotype. This sequence joins TRBV27 and TRBJ2-7; 12 nucleotides agree with TRBD2. The CDR3 covers 15 residues. The germline V gene has CDR1 MNHEY and CDR2 SMNVEV (reference sequence). Trimming at V came to 5 bases and at J to 5 bases, leaving 7 bases not matched to a gene. DNA of the CDR3: TGTGCCAGCAGTGTCGGACTAGCGGGGCCACACGAGCAGTACTTC. It codes for CASSVGLAGPHEQYF.

This clonotype occurred a few times. The rearrangement uses TRBV6-5 and TRBJ1-2; D gene unclear. The germline gives CDR1 MNHEY, CDR2 SVGAGI. The V end lost 4 bases, the J end lost 4 bases, and 19 bases lay between the germline ends. The CDR3 runs 16 residues. In nucleotides, the CDR3 is TGTGCCAGCAGTTTCTCCTCAGGCCCTAGTGCCTATGGCTACACCTTC. It yields the protein CASSFSSGPSAYGYTF.

J is TRBJ2-1 and V is TRBV20-1; 10 positions match TRBD2. The V segment lost 2 bases and the J segment 1 base; nucleotides outside the gene matches: 2. The germline V gene encodes CDR1 DFQATT and CDR2 SNEGSKA (reference sequence). The CDR3 has 15 amino acids. The CDR3 DNA sequence: TGCAGTGCTAGACTAGCGGGGGATTCCTACAATGAGCAGTTCTTC. Amino acids: CSARLAGDSYNEQFF.

The sample holds a few counts of this clonotype. The chain has TRBV29-1 and TRBJ2-2; TRBD2 might be the D (6 bases). Trimming removed 5 bases at V and 3 bases at J, with 10 bases between. The V gene's germline CDR1 is SQVTM and CDR2 ANQGSEA. The CDR3 has 13 residues. The CDR3 is CSVSGGDTGELFF. The CDR3 DNA is TGCAGCGTTAGCGGCGGGGACACCGGGGAGCTGTTTTTT.

This clonotype was observed a few times. The rearrangement links TRBV6-6 to TRBJ1-1, with a weak D call TRBD1 (5 bases). Germline values: CDR1 MNHNY, CDR2 SVGAGI (reference sequence). This CDR3 spans 13 amino acids. V was pared by 7 bases and J by 4 bases, with 13 bases between. The CDR3 DNA sequence: TGTGCCAGCACCCCGACAGTTTCCACTGAAGCTTTCTTT. Its translation is CASTPTVSTEAFF.

V gene TRBV20-1 combines with J gene TRBJ2-7, with D perhaps TRBD1 (7 bases). Germline loops: CDR1 DFQATT, CDR2 SNEGSKA (reference sequence). The V gene lost 0 bases and the J gene lost 2 bases, with 20 bases spanning the gap. This CDR3 spans 17 amino acids. CDR3 region: CSARDVAGGLAAYEQYV. In DNA form, the CDR3 reads TGCAGTGCTAGAGATGTGGCAGGGGGACTTGCCGCCTACGAGCAGTACGTC.

This clonotype has just a few counts. The rearrangement links TRBV9 to TRBJ2-6; D tentatively reads TRBD1 or TRBD2 (5 bases each). Germline V gene sequence: CDR1 SGDLS, CDR2 YYNGEE. This CDR3 region has 17 residues. V lost 8 bases and J 0 bases, leaving 18 bases between the germline ends. This chain's CDR3 is CASRGRGVSSGANVLTF. The CDR3 region has the DNA TGTGCCAGTAGGGGCCGGGGCGTTAGCTCTGGGGCCAACGTCCTGACTTTC.